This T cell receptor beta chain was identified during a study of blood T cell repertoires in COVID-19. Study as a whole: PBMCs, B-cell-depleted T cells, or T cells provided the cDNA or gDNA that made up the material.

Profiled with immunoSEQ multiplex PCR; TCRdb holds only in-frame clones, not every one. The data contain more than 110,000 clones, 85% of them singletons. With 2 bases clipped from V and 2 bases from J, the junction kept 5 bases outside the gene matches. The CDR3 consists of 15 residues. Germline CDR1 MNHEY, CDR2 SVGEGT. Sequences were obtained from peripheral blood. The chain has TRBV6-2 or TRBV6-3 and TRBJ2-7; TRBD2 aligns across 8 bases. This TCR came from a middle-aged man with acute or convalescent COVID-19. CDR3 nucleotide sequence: TGTGCCAGCAGTTACCTGACTAGCGCGACCTACGAGCAGTACTTC. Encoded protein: CASSYLTSATYEQYF.